One T cell receptor (beta chain) is described in this entry. Repertoires were generated with immunoSEQ multiplex PCR, while TCRdb's copy carries only in-frame clones and drops some. The sample lists about 2,100 clones, over 65% occurring once. Indicated time point: 2015-2016 season, 7 days after influenza vaccination. Sorted blood CD4 subsets were sequenced before and after adults received seasonal inactivated influenza vaccine. This sample is part of a study of follicular helper T cells after annual influenza vaccination. Between the trimmed V and J ends, which lost 5 bases and 5 bases, there was a span of 17 bases. Germline lookup yields CDR1 SGHTA and CDR2 FQGNSA. This CDR3 region has 15 residues.

This chain connects TRBV7-2 to TRBJ2-3; weak D call: TRBD2 (6 bases). This clonotype was obtained from an adult who received the influenza vaccine. The sequencing here drew on CXCR5+ CD38- circulating T follicular helper cells from blood, taken 7 days after influenza vaccination. Subset in this sample: circulating Tfh, non-naive CD4+CXCR5+PD-1+ (ICOS+CD38+ or ICOS-CD38-). The CDR3 spells CASSRWGVEGDTQYF. Here the CDR3 DNA reads TGTGCCAGCAGCCGATGGGGGGTAGAGGGAGATACGCAGTATTTT.